These T cell receptor beta chains were read from a single sample in a study of T cell responses to AZD1222 COVID-19 vaccine. Libraries were prepared by immunoSEQ multiplex PCR; TCRdb keeps only in-frame clonotypes and omits some of them. The sample includes approximately 110,000 clones, 87% of them seen just once. The specimen was peripheral blood, collected on day 0 of AZD1222 vaccination. These receptors were taken from an adult in good health. CDR3s include the opening cysteine and the closing phenylalanine or tryptophan. The D gene is left open where the match is weak. A clone size is listed for some rows: how often the clone was seen (once, few, many), or a class if it is expanded.

TRBJ1-1 | - | TRBV27 | 13 | - | TGTGCCAGCAGTTTTGGGTGGGGGGCTGAAGCTTTCTTT | CASSFGWGAEAFF
TRBJ1-1 | - | TRBV4-1 | 13 | - | TGCGCCAGCAGCCCTTATTTAAGCACTGAAGCTTTCTTT | CASSPYLSTEAFF
TRBJ1-2 | - | TRBV29-1 | 14 | - | TGCAGCGCTTGGGGGGAGTCGGATAACTATGGCTACACCTTC | CSAWGESDNYGYTF
TRBJ1-1 | - | TRBV7-9 | 12 | - | TGTGCCAGCAGCTTAAGGGGGAATGAAGCTTTCTTT | CASSLRGNEAFF
TRBJ1-6 | - | TRBV27 | 18 | - | TGTGCCAGCAGTACGGGGAAAAGAGTTTGGAGGGATAATTCACCCCTCCACTTT | CASSTGKRVWRDNSPLHF
TRBJ2-7 | - | TRBV7-9 | 13 | - | TGTGCCAGCAGCTTAGGGCAGGGACCCGAGCAGTACTTC | CASSLGQGPEQYF
TRBJ1-1 | TRBD1 | TRBV24-1 | 17 | once | TGTGCCACCAGTGATCGAGCGTCACAGGGGGCTGGCACTGAAGCTTTCTTT | CATSDRASQGAGTEAFF
TRBJ1-5 | TRBD1 | TRBV6-5 | 15 | few | TGTGCCAGCAGCCCAAGGACAGGGGCCAATGGGCCCCAGCATTTT | CASSPRTGANGPQHF
TRBJ1-4 | TRBD1 | TRBV5-8 | 16 | - | TGTGCCAGCAGGCCCGGGACAGGGGGAATCAATGAAAAACTGTTTTTT | CASRPGTGGINEKLFF
TRBJ1-1 | TRBD1 | TRBV6-1 | 14 | - | TGTGCCAGCAGTGAAAGGGACAGGAACACTGAAGCTTTCTTT | CASSERDRNTEAFF
TRBJ1-1 | - | TRBV7-9 | 15 | - | TGTGCCAGCAGCTTCTCAGGGATTTTGAACACTGAAGCTTTCTTT | CASSFSGILNTEAFF
TRBJ1-2 | TRBD1 | TRBV15 | 14 | - | TGTGCCACCAGCTTGGACAGGGGTAACTATGGCTACACCTTC | CATSLDRGNYGYTF
TRBJ2-7 | - | TRBV11-2 | 11 | - | TGTGCCAGCAGCTTAGGGGTCCACGCTAGCTTC | CASSLGVHASF
TRBJ1-2 | - | TRBV12-2 | 17 | - | TGTGCAAGTCGCTTAGGGAATGGCAAAACGGCTAACTATGGCTACACCTTC | CASRLGNGKTANYGYTF
TRBJ1-2 | - | TRBV15 | 15 | - | TGTGCCACCAGCAGAGATTGGGAAACAGGCCGGGGCTACACCTTC | CATSRDWETGRGYTF
TRBJ2-3 | - | TRBV4-1 | 14 | - | TGCGCCAGCAGCCCTGGGACTGGAGCAGATACGCAGTATTTT | CASSPGTGADTQYF
TRBJ1-1 | - | TRBV5-4 | 15 | - | TGTGCCAGCAGACGTACAGGTTTTCGGAACACTGAAGCTTTCTTT | CASRRTGFRNTEAFF
TRBJ1-1 | - | TRBV25-1 | 11 | once | TGTGCCAGCAGTGAATGGACTGAAGCTTTCTTT | CASSEWTEAFF
TRBJ1-6 | TRBD1 | TRBV30 | 19 | - | TGTGCCTGGATGCCCGGCAGGGGGATTCCCCGCTCCTATAATTCACCCCTCCACTTT | CAWMPGRGIPRSYNSPLHF
TRBJ2-5 | - | TRBV5-4 | 14 | once | TGTGCCAGCAGCTTGGGGGGCTCTACGGAGACCCAGTACTTC | CASSLGGSTETQYF
TRBJ1-4 | - | TRBV4-3 | 16 | - | TGCGCCAGCAGCTCCCAAGGGGGGCGAGGTAATGAAAAACTGTTTTTT | CASSSQGGRGNEKLFF
TRBJ2-1 | - | TRBV7-2 | 16 | - | TGTGCCAGCAGCAGCAGGCGATTGACCTCCTACAATGAGCAGTTCTTC | CASSSRRLTSYNEQFF
TRBJ2-4 | - | TRBV19 | 17 | - | TGTGCCAGTAGTGTCGAACCCGGACCCAGCGCCAAAAACATTCAGTACTTC | CASSVEPGPSAKNIQYF
TRBJ1-5 | - | TRBV30 | 15 | - | TGTGCCTGGACACCCTTTCAGGGTGACAATCAGCCCCAGCATTTT | CAWTPFQGDNQPQHF
TRBJ2-3 | - | TRBV7-9 | 16 | - | TGTGCCAGCAGCTTATTTTTGCCTCGTAACACAGATACGCAGTATTTT | CASSLFLPRNTDTQYF
TRBJ2-7 | - | TRBV14 | 17 | - | TGTGCCAGCAGCCCCCCCCGGAGGGGACCCACCTCCTACGAGCAGTACTTC | CASSPPRRGPTSYEQYF
TRBJ2-5 | - | TRBV4-3 | 13 | - | TGCGCCAGCAGCCGGGACTACCAAGAGACCCAGTACTTC | CASSRDYQETQYF
TRBJ2-7 | TRBD2 | TRBV7-9 | 19 | - | TGTGCCAGCAGCGTAAAGAACAGCGGGGGGACTCAAAGCTCCTACGAGCAGTACTTC | CASSVKNSGGTQSSYEQYF
TRBJ2-4 | TRBD2 | TRBV4-1 | 16 | - | TGCGCCAGCAGCCAGGGACTAGCGGGGGGAAAAAACATTCAGTACTTC | CASSQGLAGGKNIQYF
TRBJ2-7 | - | TRBV6-2/TRBV6-3 | 18 | - | TGTGCCAGCAGTGACCCCCTAGCGAGGGGACAGCTCTCCTACGAGCAGTACTTC | CASSDPLARGQLSYEQYF
TRBJ1-4 | - | TRBV5-1 | 13 | - | TGCGCCAGCAGCGGTGGGGGATTCGAAAAACTGTTTTTT | CASSGGGFEKLFF
TRBJ1-5 | TRBD1 | TRBV3-1/TRBV3-2 | 16 | - | TGTGCCAGCAGCCCTAGCCCCGAGGGGGCGGGGCAGCCCCAGCATTTT | CASSPSPEGAGQPQHF
TRBJ2-7 | - | TRBV5-6 | 14 | - | TGTGCCAGCAGCTTAGAACCAGGGTACTACGAGCAGTACTTC | CASSLEPGYYEQYF
TRBJ1-2 | - | TRBV9 | 13 | - | TGTGCCAGCAGCGTAGATCAGCTGTCTGGCTACACCTTC | CASSVDQLSGYTF
TRBJ2-5 | TRBD2 | TRBV11-3 | 18 | - | TGTGCCAGCAGCGCCGGGACTAGCGGGGGTAACTTACAAGAGACCCAGTACTTC | CASSAGTSGGNLQETQYF
TRBJ2-2 | TRBD1 | TRBV27 | 17 | - | TGTGCCAGCAGTTTATGGCCGACAGGGCCGACCACCGGGGAGCTGTTTTTT | CASSLWPTGPTTGELFF
TRBJ2-3 | - | TRBV6-4 | 15 | - | TGTGCCAGCAGTGACTCCTCGGGGGGCACAGATACGCAGTATTTT | CASSDSSGGTDTQYF
TRBJ1-4 | - | TRBV5-1 | 15 | - | TGCGCCAGCAGCTTGGATGGGGGTGGGAGTGAAAAACTGTTTTTT | CASSLDGGGSEKLFF
TRBJ1-2 | - | TRBV25-1 | 12 | once | TGTGCCAGCGGTGGGGTAAGGGAAGGCTACACCTTC | CASGGVREGYTF
TRBJ2-3 | - | TRBV5-4 | 16 | - | TGTGCCAGCAGCTGGGGTGGGGGGTTAGACACAGATACGCAGTATTTT | CASSWGGGLDTDTQYF
TRBJ2-7 | TRBD1 | TRBV30 | 14 | - | TGTGCCTGGAGTTCCGGGACAGGGAGCTACGAGCAGTACTTC | CAWSSGTGSYEQYF
TRBJ1-1 | - | TRBV4-3 | 14 | - | TGCGCCAGCAGCCAATACACAGCGAACACTGAAGCTTTCTTT | CASSQYTANTEAFF
TRBJ1-6 | - | TRBV7-2 | 15 | - | TGTGCCAGCAGCTTAGGGGGTGTAGGTAAATCACCCCTCCACTTT | CASSLGGVGKSPLHF
TRBJ1-1 | - | TRBV27 | 14 | - | TGTGCCAGCAGTTTATATGCGGAGAACACTGAAGCTTTCTTT | CASSLYAENTEAFF
TRBJ1-6 | TRBD1 | TRBV18 | 14 | - | TGTGCCAGCTCAGAAGGACAGGTTAATTCACCCCTCCACTTT | CASSEGQVNSPLHF
TRBJ1-5 | - | TRBV6-1 | 15 | - | TGTGCCAGCAGTGAACAGGAGGGAAGCAATCAGCCCCAGCATTTT | CASSEQEGSNQPQHF
TRBJ1-1 | - | TRBV2 | 11 | - | TGTGCCAGCAGCCCTAGGGCTGAAGCTTTCTTT | CASSPRAEAFF
TRBJ1-1 | - | TRBV19 | 15 | - | TGTGCCAGTAGTATATTCGGGGATCGGAACACTGAAGCTTTCTTT | CASSIFGDRNTEAFF